A selection of T cell receptor beta chains follows, all from one sample in a study of technical replicates of blood from several donors. Assay used: immunoSEQ multiplex PCR; TCRdb lists only in-frame clones, some missing. The table shows approximately 59,000 clones, with over 90% occurring only once. The sequenced sample consisted of PBMCs. Receptors originate from a human donor in good health. Some clones in this sample may be carry-over from other donors' samples. Both conserved end residues are part of each CDR3. Each record gives: V gene, D gene, J gene, CDR3 protein. A D gene is named only where the DNA matches it firmly.

>TRBV11-2|TRBD2|TRBJ2-7
CASSLDTWTSGMGYEQYF
>TRBV5-8|-|TRBJ2-7
CASIHPPAGLYEQYF
>TRBV10-3|-|TRBJ2-2
CAITSGGDTGELFF
>TRBV7-8|-|TRBJ1-2
CASSSGGNGYTF
>TRBV7-3|TRBD2|TRBJ2-1
CASSPSGSSYNEQFF
>TRBV15|-|TRBJ1-1
CATSTRAGLWTEAFF
>TRBV5-1|TRBD1|TRBJ2-7
CASSFMAGGVYEQYF
>TRBV5-1|-|TRBJ2-5
CASSFDSARETQYF
>TRBV5-1|TRBD1|TRBJ2-1
CASSTGTGGLQNLYNEQFF
>TRBV9|-|TRBJ2-3
CASSGTLDPSTDTQYF